This entry is about one T cell receptor (beta chain). Its antigen is still unknown. This entry comes from a study of lymphopenia after photon versus proton radiotherapy. The study's findings and limits: After the lymphocyte nadir, photon-treated repertoires showed oligoclonal expansion, especially of CD8+ Temra cells. Photon-treated patients lost naive T cells and TCR diversity; proton-treated stayed stable.

The protocol was immunoSEQ multiplex PCR, while the TCRdb copy is restricted to in-frame clones and leaves out a portion. The sample yields about 53,000 clones, about four fifths seen once. CDR1 is SGHNT, CDR2 YYREEE, per germline (reference sequence). The CDR3 length is 14 residues. V was cut by 5 bases and J by 2 bases, with 10 bases left in between. The rearrangement uses TRBV5-4 and TRBJ1-4, with D possibly TRBD1 on 6 matching bases. The starting material was peripheral blood, obtained from a patient treated with photon-based radiotherapy. The TCR was taken from a man between 50 and 59 years old with gastric cancer. As DNA, the CDR3 is TGTGCCAGCAGTTTTGGGGGCACTAATGAAAAACTGTTTTTT. Translation gives CASSFGGTNEKLFF.